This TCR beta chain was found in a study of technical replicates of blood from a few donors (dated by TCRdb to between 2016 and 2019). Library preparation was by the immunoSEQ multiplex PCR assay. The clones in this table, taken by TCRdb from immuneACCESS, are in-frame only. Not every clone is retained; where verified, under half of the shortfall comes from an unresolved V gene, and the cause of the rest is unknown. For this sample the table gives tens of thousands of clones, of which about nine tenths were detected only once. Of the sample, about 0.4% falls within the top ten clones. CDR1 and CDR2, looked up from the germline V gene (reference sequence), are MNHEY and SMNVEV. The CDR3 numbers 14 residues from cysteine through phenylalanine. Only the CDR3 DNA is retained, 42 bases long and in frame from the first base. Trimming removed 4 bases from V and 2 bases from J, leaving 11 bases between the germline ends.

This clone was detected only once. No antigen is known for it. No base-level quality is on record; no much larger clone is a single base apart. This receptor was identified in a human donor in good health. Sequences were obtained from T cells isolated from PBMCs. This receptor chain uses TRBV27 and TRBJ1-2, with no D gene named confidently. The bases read TGTGCCAGCAGTTACTCCCAGGAAAACTATGGCTACACCTTC. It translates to CASSYSQENYGYTF.